The 27 T cell receptor beta chains presented below share a single source sample, sequenced in a study of T cell repertoires in cytomegalovirus infection. TCRdb used MiXCR to reprocess the reads, holding one entry per CDR3 protein. The sample holds roughly 230,000 distinct CDR3 sequences; over 15% are singletons and the top ten take roughly half. The sample comprised CD8+ T cells from PBMCs. These receptors originate from a human donor in good health (CMV status not recorded). Some clones in this sample may be carry-over from other donors' samples.

The table lists this clonotype with a few counts. This chain joins TRBV11-2 and TRBJ2-7, with unresolved D. Germline V lookup: CDR1 SGHAT, CDR2 FQNNGV. CDR3 size: 14 residues. V was trimmed by 0 bases and J by 1 base, leaving 7 bases between them. This CDR3 reads CASSLDPMSYEQYF. CDR3 DNA sequence: TGTGCCAGCAGCTTAGATCCCATGTCCTACGAGCAGTACTTC.

This rearrangement joins TRBV7-6 to TRBJ1-1; D is possibly TRBD1 (6 bases). This CDR3 has 15 amino acids. Germline loops: CDR1 SGHVS, CDR2 FNYEAQ. V gave up 3 bases and J gave up 9 bases, with 20 bases separating them. Written as DNA, the CDR3 is TGTGCCAGCAGCTTGGCCACAGGGTTCGGAACTAAAGCTTTCTTT. It codes for CASSLATGFGTKAFF.

This clonotype showed up just a few times. This chain links TRBV7-9 with TRBJ2-2; D is possibly TRBD1 (6 bases). V was cut by 5 bases and J by 1 base, with 14 bases left in between. The CDR3 length is 16 residues. Germline lookup yields CDR1 SEHNR and CDR2 FQNEAQ (reference sequence). The CDR3 nucleotides are TGTGCCAGCAGCGTAAGGGGGAGACTGAACACCGGGGAGCTGTTTTTT. Amino acid sequence: CASSVRGRLNTGELFF.

This clonotype was observed a handful of times. J is TRBJ2-7 and V is TRBV5-6; D is unresolved. V was shortened by 3 bases and J by 3 bases, with 13 bases between the two germline ends. Germline V CDR1 and CDR2: SGHDT, YYEEEE. The CDR3 runs to 14 residues. The chain's CDR3 is CASSYQADNYEQYF. The DNA for the CDR3 is TGTGCCAGCAGCTACCAGGCAGACAACTACGAGCAGTACTTC. Combining the CDR3 with reference TRBV5-6 and TRBJ2-7 gives the whole variable domain DAGVTQSPTHLIKTRGQQVTLRCSPKSGHDTVSWYQQALGQGPQFIFQYYEEEERQRGNFPDRFSGHQFPNYSSELNVNALLLGDSALYLCASSYQADNYEQYFGPGTRLTVT.

The chain links TRBV6-6 to TRBJ2-4; D unclear. In germline, CDR1 is MNHNY, CDR2 SVGAGI (reference sequence). With 4 bases removed from V and 8 bases from J, the gap between germline ends came to 6 bases. The CDR3 totals 11 residues. CDR3 sequence reads: CASSSEYIQYF. CDR3 in DNA: TGTGCCAGCAGTTCAGAATACATTCAGTACTTC.

The table lists this clonotype with many counts. The rearrangement joins TRBV2 to TRBJ1-2; D perhaps matches TRBD1 (5 bases). The germline V gene has CDR1 SNHLY and CDR2 FYNNEI. V dropped 1 base and J dropped 4 bases, with 10 bases sitting between them. CDR3 length: 14 amino acids. Here the CDR3 DNA reads TGTGCCAGCAGTGAAGATTCAGGGCCCTATGGCTACACCTTC. Protein product: CASSEDSGPYGYTF.

This clonotype was detected a few times. CDR3 coding DNA: TGCGCCAGCAGCTTCCGGGACAGGAATTATCACGAGCAGTACTTC. It is translated as CASSFRDRNYHEQYF. The V gene is TRBV5-1, the J gene TRBJ2-7, with 8 bases identical to TRBD1. Losses at the gene ends were 2 bases for V and 5 bases for J; bases not matched to a gene: 9. CDR3 length equals 15 residues. Looked up from germline, CDR1 is SGHRS and CDR2 is YFSETQ. Using reference TRBV5-1 and TRBJ2-7 for the parts outside the CDR3, the full variable domain is KAGVTQTPRYLIKTRGQQVTLSCSPISGHRSVSWYQQTPGQGLQFLFEYFSETQRNKGNFPGRFSGRQFSNSRSEMNVSTLELGDSALYLCASSFRDRNYHEQYFGPGTRLTVT.

The V call is TRBV10-3, the J call TRBJ1-3; 11 bases line up with TRBD1. Germline V gene sequence: CDR1 ENHRY, CDR2 SYGVKD. This CDR3 comprises 16 residues. Unmatched junction bases numbered 8, after V lost 8 bases and J lost 2 bases. The CDR3 loop is CAISGSGQGAGNTIYF. The CDR3 DNA reads as TGTGCCATCTCGGGATCGGGACAGGGGGCTGGAAACACCATATATTTT.

This clonotype occurred many times. The V gene is TRBV10-3, the J gene TRBJ2-1, with D perhaps TRBD1 (6 bases). The CDR3 runs 15 residues. In germline, CDR1 is ENHRY, CDR2 SYGVKD. The V end was cut by 4 bases, the J end by 5 bases, with 15 bases between. The CDR3 region is CAISVGAGVDNEQFF. DNA of the CDR3: TGTGCCATCAGTGTAGGGGCAGGGGTGGACAATGAGCAGTTCTTC.

The table lists this clonotype with a few counts. The genes are TRBV28 and TRBJ1-5, with no clear D. The CDR3 contains 18 residues. V lost 6 bases, J lost 7 bases, and 28 bases lay in between. The germline V gene encodes CDR1 MDHEN and CDR2 SYDVKM. The CDR3 DNA follows: TGTGCCAGCAGGCTTACGGAGAGACAATCGGCGTTCCTGCAGCCCCAGCATTTT. Translating it yields CASRLTERQSAFLQPQHF.

This clonotype showed up many times. V and J are TRBV13 and TRBJ2-2; no definite D call. The ends were cut back, 1 base at V and 5 bases at J, with 2 bases in the middle. CDR3 length equals 12 residues. Germline values: CDR1 PRHDT, CDR2 FYEKMQ (reference sequence). CDR3 coding DNA: TGTGCCAGCAGCTTAGAAACCGGGGAGCTGTTTTTT. Translation gives CASSLETGELFF.

The CDR3 DNA reads TGCGCCAGCAGCCTAAGAGACAAGACCTCCTACGAGCAGTACTTC. It is translated as CASSLRDKTSYEQYF. The rearrangement links TRBV4-1 to TRBJ2-7; D not certain. V was pared by 4 bases and J by 0 bases, with 13 bases between. Germline loops: CDR1 MGHRA, CDR2 YSYEKL. There are 15 residues in the CDR3.

V usage is TRBV24-1 and J usage is TRBJ2-1, with a tentative D call TRBD2 (6 bases). Per germline, CDR1 KGHDR and CDR2 SFDVKD. The CDR3 is 16 amino acids. Trimming removed 4 bases from V and 0 bases from J, with 12 bases in between. CDR3 in amino acids: CATSDSSGPSYNEQFF. The CDR3 DNA reads as TGTGCCACCAGTGACAGTAGCGGCCCCTCCTACAATGAGCAGTTCTTC.

The V and J genes are TRBV7-2 and TRBJ2-7; possible D gene TRBD1, 6 bases. Trimming pared 1 base from V and 1 base from J, leaving 20 bases between. Germline V lookup: CDR1 SGHTA, CDR2 FQGNSA. The CDR3 consists of 18 residues. The CDR3 coding sequence is TGTGCCAGCAGCTTAGGGGGGCAAGGGACATTAGATTCCTACGAGCAGTACTTC. Protein product: CASSLGGQGTLDSYEQYF.

This clonotype was seen many times. This chain uses TRBV7-9 with TRBJ1-1, with D unresolved. CDR1 and CDR2 (germline): SEHNR, FQNEAQ (reference sequence). The CDR3 spans 13 residues. Trimming removed 4 bases at V and 1 base at J, with 7 bases between. CDR3: CASSYPGNTEAFF. CDR3 coding DNA: TGTGCCAGCAGCTACCCCGGGAACACTGAAGCTTTCTTT.

This clonotype was found many times. The rearrangement joins TRBV7-9 to TRBJ2-3, with 13 bases matching TRBD2. V lost 4 bases to trimming and J lost 4 bases; unmatched junction nucleotides: 14. The germline CDR1 and CDR2 sequences are SEHNR and FQNEAQ (reference sequence). CDR3 length: 19 amino acids. The CDR3 loop reads CASSSTSTGLAGMSDTQYF. CDR3 nucleotide sequence: TGTGCCAGCAGCTCCACTTCGACGGGACTAGCGGGGATGTCAGATACGCAGTATTTT.

This clonotype was detected ten times or more. This chain joins TRBV7-6 and TRBJ2-7; TRBD1 aligns across 11 bases. The germline gives CDR1 SGHVS, CDR2 FNYEAQ. Trimming took 5 bases from V and 6 from J; bases not matched to a gene: 12. This CDR3 has 16 amino acids. In DNA form, the CDR3 reads TGTGCCAGCAGCCCCGAGGCAGGACAGGGGGCAATCGAGCAGTACTTC. It translates to CASSPEAGQGAIEQYF.

V usage is TRBV9 and J usage is TRBJ2-1; 9 bases match TRBD1. From germline, CDR1 is SGDLS and CDR2 YYNGEE. Trimming at V came to 0 bases and at J to 4 bases, leaving 5 bases not matched to a gene. This CDR3 is 16 amino acids long. The CDR3 DNA follows: TGTGCCAGCAGCGTAGGATCGGGGACAGGGTACAATGAGCAGTTCTTC. Its protein product is CASSVGSGTGYNEQFF.

The gene calls are TRBV13 and TRBJ2-7; 7 nucleotides agree with TRBD2. The CDR3 has 13 residues. From germline, CDR1 is PRHDT and CDR2 FYEKMQ (reference sequence). J gave up 6 bases and V 5 bases, and 7 bases lay outside the gene matches. The CDR3 DNA is TGTGCCAGCAGCCCCCGACTAGCAGGCGAGCAGTACTTC. Amino acid sequence: CASSPRLAGEQYF.

This clonotype appeared many times. The rearrangement links TRBV7-2 to TRBJ1-6; D unclear. Trimming stripped 7 bases from V and 9 bases from J, with 19 bases between. This CDR3 is 15 amino acids long. Germline V gives CDR1 SGHTA, CDR2 FQGNSA. CDR3 amino acids: CASTSWAAFGSPLHF. DNA of the CDR3: TGTGCCAGCACGTCTTGGGCCGCGTTTGGTTCACCCCTCCACTTT. The full variable domain, with the rest looked up from reference TRBV7-2 and TRBJ1-6, is GAGVSQSPSNKVTEKGKDVELRCDPISGHTALYWYRQSLGQGLEFLIYFQGNSAPDKSGLPSDRFSAERTGGSVSTLTIQRTQQEDSAVYLCASTSWAAFGSPLHFGNGTRLTVT.

This clonotype was seen only a few times. This CDR3 reads CSASSQGKYRELRETQYF. The CDR3 DNA reads TGCAGTGCTAGTTCCCAGGGGAAATACAGGGAATTGAGAGAGACCCAGTACTTC. The chain has TRBV20-1 and TRBJ2-5; D is perhaps TRBD1 (6 bases). Germline V gives CDR1 DFQATT, CDR2 SNEGSKA (reference sequence). V was cut by 3 bases and J by 4 bases, with 27 bases left in between. The CDR3 runs 18 residues.

V gene TRBV6-1 combines with J gene TRBJ1-1, with no clear D. The CDR3 is made up of 12 amino acids. Trimming took 5 bases from V and 8 from J, leaving 12 bases between them. Germline values: CDR1 MNHNS, CDR2 SASEGT. CDR3 in DNA: TGTGCCAGCAGTCCGGGCCCGGGAGAAGCTTTCTTT. It codes for CASSPGPGEAFF.

This clonotype came up many times. The rearrangement joins TRBV7-2 to TRBJ2-3; tentative D call: TRBD1 (5 bases). The germline V and J ends were trimmed by 2 bases and 0 bases, with 15 bases remaining between them. CDR3 length: 17 amino acids. Germline V gene sequence: CDR1 SGHTA, CDR2 FQGNSA. The CDR3 loop is CASSLTQDTSSTDTQYF. CDR3 coding DNA: TGTGCCAGCAGCTTAACCCAGGACACTTCTAGCACAGATACGCAGTATTTT.

This clonotype was recorded once. This chain connects TRBV5-4 to TRBJ2-7; 9 bases align to TRBD1. Trimming at V came to 0 bases and at J to 2 bases, leaving 6 bases not matched to a gene. Germline V lookup: CDR1 SGHNT, CDR2 YYREEE (reference sequence). The CDR3 sequence is 16 residues long. DNA of the CDR3: TGTGCCAGCAGCTTGGGCCTCCGGACAGGGGCCTACGAGCAGTACTTC. Its translation is CASSLGLRTGAYEQYF.

On this clonotype: A single base separates this from a much larger clone, so it may be a read error. This chain uses TRBV7-9 with TRBJ1-1; D unresolved. Germline CDR1 reads SEHNR; CDR2 reads FQNEAQ (reference sequence). This CDR3 spans 12 amino acids. The CDR3 loop reads CTSSLAGSEAFF. Here the CDR3 DNA reads TGTACCAGCAGCTTAGCCGGGAGTGAAGCTTTCTTT.

V is TRBV6-2 or TRBV6-3 and J is TRBJ2-7, with D unresolved. CDR3 length: 14 residues. CDR1 MNHEY and CDR2 SVGEGT come from the germline V gene. Trimming stripped 5 bases from V and 0 bases from J, with 11 bases between. The CDR3 nucleotides read TGTGCCAGCAGTGTTGACGGTTACTCCTACGAGCAGTACTTC. Protein product: CASSVDGYSYEQYF.

The chain couples TRBV4-1 to TRBJ1-1; D not certain. Trimming pared 2 bases from V and 1 base from J, leaving 8 bases between. This CDR3 spans 14 amino acids. In germline, CDR1 is MGHRA, CDR2 YSYEKL. CDR3 sequence reads: CASSQHLGNTEAFF. CDR3 nucleotide sequence: TGCGCCAGCAGCCAACACCTGGGGAACACTGAAGCTTTCTTT.